A single sample is the source of the 23 T cell receptor beta chains below, sequenced in a study of blood T cell repertoires in COVID-19. The repertoire was sequenced with immunoSEQ multiplex PCR; TCRdb's copy has only in-frame clones and lacks some. The sample lists about 90,000 clones, less than 90% seen once, with 0.95% to 1.5% in the top ten. Sequences were obtained from peripheral blood. These receptors originate from an older man with active or convalescent COVID-19.

The J gene is TRBJ2-7, the V gene TRBV2; the match to TRBD2 covers 8 bases. Germline trimming cut 4 bases from V and 4 bases from J; bases unmatched to any gene: 6. The CDR3 sequence is 14 residues long. CDR1 and CDR2 (germline): SNHLY, FYNNEI. Here the CDR3 reads CASSGSGIGYEQYF. The CDR3 region has the DNA TGTGCCAGCAGTGGTAGCGGGATCGGGTACGAGCAGTACTTC.

The chain is built from TRBV4-2 and TRBJ1-6; D is ambiguous. Trimming left V 4 bases short and J 9 bases short, with 19 bases between. There are 16 residues in the CDR3. Looked up from germline, CDR1 is LGHNA and CDR2 is YNFKEQ. CDR3 region: CASSRAGLTGGSPLHF. The CDR3 coding sequence is TGTGCCAGCAGCCGGGCAGGACTCACCGGTGGTTCACCCCTCCACTTT.

The chain joins TRBV11-2 to TRBJ1-1; D is possibly TRBD1 (6 bases). The V end lost 7 bases, the J end lost 8 bases, and 23 bases lay between the germline ends. The CDR3 runs to 15 residues. From germline, CDR1 is SGHAT and CDR2 FQNNGV. CDR3 in DNA: TGTGCCAGCACCCCGCTACAGGGTAGGGGAAGGGAAGCTTTCTTT. Protein sequence: CASTPLQGRGREAFF. Drawing the rest from reference TRBV11-2 and TRBJ1-1, the complete variable domain is EAGVAQSPRYKIIEKRQSVAFWCNPISGHATLYWYQQILGQGPKLLIQFQNNGVVDDSQLPKDRFSAERLKGVDSTLKIQPAKLEDSAVYLCASTPLQGRGREAFFGQGTRLTVV.

The CDR3 DNA follows: TGTGCCAGCAGTCCTTTTCACAATGAGCAGTTCTTC. Its protein product is CASSPFHNEQFF. The chain is built from TRBV6-5 and TRBJ2-1; D is ambiguous. This CDR3 has 12 residues. Germline-derived CDR1 and CDR2 are MNHEY and SVGAGI. Trimming removed 5 bases from V and 5 bases from J, with 7 bases in between.

The chain carries TRBV30 and TRBJ1-4; D gene ambiguous. CDR1 and CDR2 (germline): GTSNPN, SVGIG (reference sequence). V lost 0 bases to trimming and J lost 7 bases, with 15 bases between them. The CDR3 runs 15 residues. Here the CDR3 DNA reads TGTGCCTGGAGTGTGACCGGGATCGGAAGTGAAAAACTGTTTTTT. As protein: CAWSVTGIGSEKLFF.

This clone was observed a single time. This chain uses TRBV9 with TRBJ2-1; 9 bases agree with TRBD2. The CDR3 is made up of 16 amino acids. Germline V CDR1 and CDR2: SGDLS, YYNGEE. V gave up 5 bases and J gave up 8 bases; unmatched junction bases: 14. CDR3 bases: TGTGCCAGCAGTGGCCACGGGGGACTAGCCCGAGATGAGCAGTTCTTC. Protein product: CASSGHGGLARDEQFF.

The chain links TRBV7-2 to TRBJ2-7; a weak D match, TRBD2 (5 bases). V was trimmed by 0 bases and J by 0 bases, leaving 9 bases between them. This CDR3 is 15 amino acids long. Germline assignment: CDR1 SGHTA and CDR2 FQGNSA. The CDR3: CASSLAQRPSYEQYF. The CDR3 DNA is TGTGCCAGCAGCTTAGCCCAGCGGCCCTCCTACGAGCAGTACTTC.

The rearrangement joins TRBV13 to TRBJ1-3; a weak D match, TRBD1 (6 bases). This CDR3 is 15 amino acids long. Between the trimmed V and J ends, which lost 6 bases and 1 base, there was a span of 13 bases. Germline assignment: CDR1 PRHDT and CDR2 FYEKMQ (reference sequence). CDR3 protein: CASSQFRGSGNTIYF. CDR3 in DNA: TGTGCCAGCAGTCAATTCAGGGGTTCTGGAAACACCATATATTTT.

The V and J genes are TRBV15 and TRBJ1-1; the D gene is possibly TRBD1 (5 bases). Germline V CDR1 and CDR2: LNHNV, YYDKDF (reference sequence). The germline V and J ends were trimmed by 3 bases and 5 bases, with 13 bases remaining between them. CDR3 size: 14 residues. CDR3 DNA sequence: TGTGCCACCAGCAGTAACAGCCGGGGGACTGAAGCTTTCTTT. This gives the protein CATSSNSRGTEAFF.

This CDR3 reads CAWSSRGTSTGELFF. DNA for the CDR3: TGTGCCTGGAGTTCCAGGGGTACGAGCACCGGGGAGCTGTTTTTT. The gene calls are TRBV30 and TRBJ2-2; the D gene is possibly TRBD1 (6 bases). V lost 2 bases and J 4 bases, leaving 14 bases between the germline ends. CDR1 is GTSNPN and CDR2 is SVGIG in the germline V gene (reference sequence). This CDR3 has 15 residues.

The CDR3 DNA follows: TGCAGCGTTCAGGATCTAGCGGGTTACAATGAGCAGTTCTTC. Its translation: CSVQDLAGYNEQFF. This rearrangement joins TRBV29-1 to TRBJ2-1; 8 bases fit TRBD2. The length of the CDR3 is 14 residues. Germline V CDR1 and CDR2: SQVTM, ANQGSEA. The V gene end was trimmed by 5 bases and the J gene end by 4 bases; junction bases not matched to a gene: 7.

This clone was recorded once. V and J are TRBV19 and TRBJ2-2, with a weak D call TRBD1 (6 bases). The CDR3 covers 13 residues. Germline-derived CDR1 and CDR2 are LNHDA and SQIVND (reference sequence). V gave up 6 bases and J gave up 5 bases, with 10 bases separating them. This chain's CDR3 is CASRGQETGELFF. CDR3 bases: TGTGCCAGTAGGGGACAAGAGACCGGGGAGCTGTTTTTT.

The rearrangement joins TRBV2 to TRBJ1-1; TRBD1 matches 7 bases. After removal of 7 bases from V and 1 base from J, the junction contained 3 bases not matched to a gene. The CDR3 is 13 amino acids. The germline V gene has CDR1 SNHLY and CDR2 FYNNEI. The CDR3 DNA follows: TGTGCCAGCACGGGACAGTCGAACACTGAAGCTTTCTTT. Amino acid sequence: CASTGQSNTEAFF.

This clone was found once. This chain connects TRBV2 to TRBJ1-5; 9 positions match TRBD1. The junction had 3 bases not matched to a gene; V was cut back by 6 bases and J by 0 bases. There are 15 residues in the CDR3. Germline CDR1 SNHLY, CDR2 FYNNEI. The CDR3 DNA is TGTGCCAGCAGAGGGGACAGGGATAGCAATCAGCCCCAGCATTTT. Encoded protein: CASRGDRDSNQPQHF.

The chain couples TRBV7-9 to TRBJ2-5, with D hard to call. Germline CDR1 and CDR2: SEHNR and FQNEAQ (reference sequence). V lost 6 bases and J 1 base, leaving 6 bases between the germline ends. The CDR3 is 12 amino acids. CDR3 residues: CASRQAQETQYF. The CDR3 DNA reads TGTGCCAGCAGGCAAGCCCAAGAGACCCAGTACTTC.

This clone was observed once. The rearrangement joins TRBV29-1 to TRBJ1-2; D not resolved. Germline V gene lookup returns CDR1 SQVTM and CDR2 ANQGSEA. CDR3 length: 12 residues. V was clipped by 3 bases and J by 2 bases, with 7 bases between them. CDR3 residues: CSVEYRNYGYTF. The CDR3 nucleotides are TGCAGCGTTGAGTACAGAAACTATGGCTACACCTTC.

This chain joins TRBV30 and TRBJ2-1; 7 bases are shared with TRBD2. V lost 1 base, J lost 3 bases, and 9 bases stayed unmatched. The V gene's germline CDR1 is GTSNPN and CDR2 SVGIG (reference sequence). The CDR3 sequence is 16 residues long. The CDR3 DNA follows: TGTGCCTGGAGTGAATGGACTAGGAGTCACTACAATGAGCAGTTCTTC. It codes for CAWSEWTRSHYNEQFF.

This chain uses TRBV28 with TRBJ2-2, with 14 bases fitting TRBD2. After removal of 6 bases from V and 5 bases from J, the junction contained 2 bases not matched to a gene. The V gene's germline CDR1 is MDHEN and CDR2 SYDVKM. The CDR3 consists of 15 residues. CDR3 bases: TGTGCCAGCAGCAGACTAGCGGGAGGGACCGGGGAGCTGTTTTTT. It specifies CASSRLAGGTGELFF.

The chain carries TRBV18 and TRBJ1-6; 9 bases agree with TRBD1. V shed 6 bases and J 8 bases; nucleotides not matched to a gene: 5. CDR3 length: 14 amino acids. CDR1 and CDR2 (germline): KGHSH, LQKENI. The CDR3 DNA sequence: TGTGCCAGCTCGGAAACAGGGGGCGATTCACCCCTCCACTTT. Its protein product is CASSETGGDSPLHF.

This chain joins TRBV12-3 or TRBV12-4 and TRBJ2-1, with a tentative D call TRBD2 (5 bases). Trimming took 5 bases from V and 10 from J, leaving 9 bases between them. The CDR3 sequence is 11 residues long. Here the CDR3 reads CASSPSWEQFF. DNA of the CDR3: TGTGCCAGCAGTCCTAGCTGGGAGCAGTTCTTC.

The V and J genes are TRBV3-1 (or the pseudogene TRBV3-2) and TRBJ1-2, with 7 bases matching TRBD1. The V and J ends lost 1 base and 4 bases, in that order; junction bases with no gene match: 9. The CDR3 runs 16 residues. CDR1 is LGHDT, CDR2 YNNKEL, per germline (reference sequence). The CDR3 sequence is CASSQVPGGIIYGYTF. In DNA, the CDR3 is TGTGCCAGCAGCCAAGTCCCAGGGGGTATTATCTATGGCTACACCTTC.

The chain recombines TRBV7-9 with TRBJ1-3, with 7 positions matching TRBD1. Looked up from germline, CDR1 is SEHNR and CDR2 is FQNEAQ (reference sequence). The CDR3 sequence is 15 residues long. V gave up 8 bases and J gave up 0 bases; unmatched junction bases: 7. CDR3 sequence reads: CASDGDRVSGNTIYF. CDR3 sequence (DNA): TGTGCCAGCGACGGAGACAGGGTCTCTGGAAACACCATATATTTT.

This clone appeared a few times. This chain joins TRBV7-8 and TRBJ2-4; unclear D gene. The CDR3 is 14 residues long. V dropped 3 bases and J dropped 6 bases, with 12 bases sitting between them. The germline gives CDR1 SGHVS, CDR2 FQNEAQ. The CDR3, as DNA: TGTGCCAGCAGCTTTCAAACTGCCCGAAACATTCAGTACTTC. As protein: CASSFQTARNIQYF.